This TCR beta chain was sequenced during a study of T cells in Graves' hyperthyroidism and ophthalmopathy. Study-level results: Stable hyperthyroidism was told apart from ophthalmopathy by a model built on 13 V-J features. Ophthalmopathy was predicted by the model a median of approximately 6.6 months ahead of onset.

In the ophthalmopathy cohort, Clinical Activity Score was at least 3, NOSPECS grade at least 4, and duration under 3 months. This clonotype turned up a few times. Its antigen remains unknown. The length of the CDR3 is 14 residues. Germline assignment: CDR1 SQVTM and CDR2 ANQGSEA. After removal of 6 bases from V and 0 bases from J, the junction contained 4 bases not matched to a gene. What was amplified from RNA transcripts were TCR beta CDR3 regions. During a first-round RT-PCR of the TCR CDR3, the HTBI primer set was used. TCRdb reanalysed the multiplex PCR reads using MiXCR and keeps one entry per CDR3 protein. This table has about 640,000 distinct CDR3 sequences, about 20% appearing once.

Sequencing was carried out using blood. The chain has TRBV29-1 and TRBJ1-4, with 7 bases aligning to TRBD1. The TCR comes from a man aged 25-40 years with Graves' ophthalmopathy. The CDR3 region has the DNA TGCAGCGTGGGGGGACAGCCAACTAATGAAAAACTGTTTTTT. Protein: CSVGGQPTNEKLFF.